The entry that follows covers one T cell receptor beta chain sequence. The CDR3 sequence is 15 residues long. The germline V gene has CDR1 MNHEY and CDR2 SMNVEV (reference sequence). These data come from a study of shared T cell receptors in the human thymus. Method: immunoSEQ multiplex PCR; TCRdb's copy keeps in-frame clones and lacks some. The sample includes under 850,000 clones, more than 75% seen only once; the top ten take about 0.01%. The data also belong to a second study, concerning human thymus T cells. That work adds: Thymus specimens were resections from corrective heart surgery.

The genes are TRBV27 and TRBJ2-5, with TRBD2 as a possible D gene (5 bases). The DNA end is more similar to TRBJ2-7, so the J call may be wrong. The source material was thymocytes. The source of this sequence is a boy less than two years old with a congenital heart defect. CDR3 in DNA: TGTGCCAGCAGTCCCCCTGGACTTCCATCCTACGAGCAGTACTTC. It is translated as CASSPPGLPSYEQYF.